This TCR beta chain was sequenced for a study of cytomegalovirus exposure and HLA in healthy donors. Use of 60 Vbeta and 13 Jbeta primers characterized the PCR. Original methodology: In a later analysis, the count reached 82 million or so unique TCR beta chains, with roughly 9.9 million shared. The assay was immunoSEQ multiplex PCR, and TCRdb's table has in-frame clones only and misses some. The D gene and trimming were derived from the DNA, and the V and J assignments and clone size from that table. Of more than 150,000 clones in the sample, over 80% were seen once. Study-level findings and limits: HLA allele associations emerged for some 16,000 TCR beta sequences in a later analysis, at 0.05 false discovery rate.

Points on this clone: The antigen is undetermined.

Germline loops: CDR1 MNHEY, CDR2 SVGAGI. V lost 7 bases to trimming and J lost 8 bases, with 17 bases between them. This CDR3 is 13 amino acids long. The sample comprised PBMCs. The chain employs TRBV6-5 and TRBJ1-2; tentative D call: TRBD1 (5 bases). This clonotype originated in a man aged 35 to 55 in good health and CMV-seronegative. CDR3 region: CASNSWQGGGYTF. The DNA of the CDR3 is TGTGCCAGCAACTCTTGGCAGGGAGGGGGCTACACCTTC.